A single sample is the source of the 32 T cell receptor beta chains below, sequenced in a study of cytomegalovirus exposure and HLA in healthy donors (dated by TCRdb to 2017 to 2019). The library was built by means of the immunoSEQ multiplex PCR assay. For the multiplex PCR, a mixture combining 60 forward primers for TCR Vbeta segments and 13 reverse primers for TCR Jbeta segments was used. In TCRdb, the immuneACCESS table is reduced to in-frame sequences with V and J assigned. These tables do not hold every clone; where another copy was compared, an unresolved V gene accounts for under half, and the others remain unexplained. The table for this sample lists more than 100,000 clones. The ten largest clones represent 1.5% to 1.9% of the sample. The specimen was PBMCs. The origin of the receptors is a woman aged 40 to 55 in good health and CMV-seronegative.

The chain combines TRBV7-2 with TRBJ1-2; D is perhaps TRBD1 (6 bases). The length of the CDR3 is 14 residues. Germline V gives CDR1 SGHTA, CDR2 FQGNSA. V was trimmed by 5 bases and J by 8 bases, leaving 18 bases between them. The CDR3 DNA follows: TGTGCCAGCAGCACGGACAGTTCTTCAGGGGGCTACACCTTC. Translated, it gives CASSTDSSSGGYTF.

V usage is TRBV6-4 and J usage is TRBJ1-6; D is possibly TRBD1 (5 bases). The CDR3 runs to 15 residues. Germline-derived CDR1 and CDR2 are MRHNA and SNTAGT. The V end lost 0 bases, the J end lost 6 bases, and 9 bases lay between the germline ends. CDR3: CASSDSLQGNSPLHF. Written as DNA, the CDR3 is TGTGCCAGCAGTGACTCGCTCCAGGGTAATTCACCCCTCCACTTT.

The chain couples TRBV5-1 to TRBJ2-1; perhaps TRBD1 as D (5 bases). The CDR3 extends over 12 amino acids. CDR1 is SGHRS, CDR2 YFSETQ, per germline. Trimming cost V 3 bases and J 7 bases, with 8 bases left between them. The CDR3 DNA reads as TGCGCCAGCAGCTCCCAGGGTAATGAGCAGTTCTTC. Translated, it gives CASSSQGNEQFF.

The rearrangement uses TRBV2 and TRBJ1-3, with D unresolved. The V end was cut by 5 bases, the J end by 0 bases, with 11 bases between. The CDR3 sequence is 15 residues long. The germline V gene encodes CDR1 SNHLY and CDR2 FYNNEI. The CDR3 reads CASSIDTYSGNTIYF. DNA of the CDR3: TGTGCCAGCAGTATAGACACCTACTCTGGAAACACCATATATTTT.

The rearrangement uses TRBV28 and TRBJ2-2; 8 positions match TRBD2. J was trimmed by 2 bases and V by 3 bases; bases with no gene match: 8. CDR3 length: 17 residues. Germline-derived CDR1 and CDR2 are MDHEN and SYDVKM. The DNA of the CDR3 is TGTGCCAGCAGTTTTGTCGGGGGGGCCAGAAACACCGGGGAGCTGTTTTTT. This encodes CASSFVGGARNTGELFF.

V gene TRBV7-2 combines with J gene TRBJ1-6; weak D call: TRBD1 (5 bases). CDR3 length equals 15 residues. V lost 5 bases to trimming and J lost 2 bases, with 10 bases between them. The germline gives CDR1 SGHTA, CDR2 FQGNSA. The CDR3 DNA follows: TGTGCCAGCAGCCTCAGGGAACCCTATAATTCACCCCTCCACTTT. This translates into CASSLREPYNSPLHF.

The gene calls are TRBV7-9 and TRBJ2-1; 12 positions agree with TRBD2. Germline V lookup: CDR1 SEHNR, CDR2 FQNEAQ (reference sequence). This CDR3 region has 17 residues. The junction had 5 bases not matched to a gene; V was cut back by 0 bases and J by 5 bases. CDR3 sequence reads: CASSLALAGGPNNEQFF. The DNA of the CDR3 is TGTGCCAGCAGCTTAGCACTAGCGGGGGGACCCAACAATGAGCAGTTCTTC. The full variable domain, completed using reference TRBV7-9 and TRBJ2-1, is DTGVSQNPRHKITKRGQNVTFRCDPISEHNRLYWYRQTLGQGPEFLTYFQNEAQLEKSRLLSDRFSAERPKGSFSTLEIQRTEQGDSAMYLCASSLALAGGPNNEQFFGPGTRLTVL.

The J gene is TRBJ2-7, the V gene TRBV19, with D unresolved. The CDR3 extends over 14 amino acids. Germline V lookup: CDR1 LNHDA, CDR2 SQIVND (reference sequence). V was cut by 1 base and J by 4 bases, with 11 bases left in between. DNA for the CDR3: TGTGCCAGTAGTATAGGGGTAGAGGCTTACGAGCAGTACTTC. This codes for CASSIGVEAYEQYF.

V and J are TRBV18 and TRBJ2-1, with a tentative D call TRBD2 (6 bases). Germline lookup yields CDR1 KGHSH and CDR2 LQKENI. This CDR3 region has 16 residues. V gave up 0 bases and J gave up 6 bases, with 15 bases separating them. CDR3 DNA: TGTGCCAGCTCACCACCCATGGGGGGAGGTGGCAATGAGCAGTTCTTC. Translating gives CASSPPMGGGGNEQFF.

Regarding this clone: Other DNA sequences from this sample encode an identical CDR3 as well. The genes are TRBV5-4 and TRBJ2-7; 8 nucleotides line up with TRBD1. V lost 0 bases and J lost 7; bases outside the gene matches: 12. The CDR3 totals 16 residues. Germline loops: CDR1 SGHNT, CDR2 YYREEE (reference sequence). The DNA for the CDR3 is TGTGCCAGCAGCTTGGCCTCTCCCCAGGGGGCGGGTGAGCAGTACGTC. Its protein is CASSLASPQGAGEQYV.

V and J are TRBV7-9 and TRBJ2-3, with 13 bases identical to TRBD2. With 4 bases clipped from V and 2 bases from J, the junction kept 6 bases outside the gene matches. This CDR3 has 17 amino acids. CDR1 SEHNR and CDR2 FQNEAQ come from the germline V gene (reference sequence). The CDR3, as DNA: TGTGCCAGCAGCTCTAGACTAGCGGGGGGCCCCACAGATACGCAGTATTTT. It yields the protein CASSSRLAGGPTDTQYF.

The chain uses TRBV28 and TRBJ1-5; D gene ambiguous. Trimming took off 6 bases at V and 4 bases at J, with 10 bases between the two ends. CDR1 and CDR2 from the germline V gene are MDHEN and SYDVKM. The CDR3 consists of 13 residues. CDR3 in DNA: TGTGCCAGCAGGGAAGACACGAATCAGCCCCAGCATTTT. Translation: CASREDTNQPQHF.

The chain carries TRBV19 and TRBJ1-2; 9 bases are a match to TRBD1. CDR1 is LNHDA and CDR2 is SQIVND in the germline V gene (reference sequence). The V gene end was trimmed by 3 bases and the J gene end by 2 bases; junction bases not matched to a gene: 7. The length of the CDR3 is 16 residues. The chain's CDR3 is CASSMFNRGQNYGYTF. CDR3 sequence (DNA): TGTGCCAGTAGTATGTTCAACAGGGGGCAGAACTATGGCTACACCTTC.

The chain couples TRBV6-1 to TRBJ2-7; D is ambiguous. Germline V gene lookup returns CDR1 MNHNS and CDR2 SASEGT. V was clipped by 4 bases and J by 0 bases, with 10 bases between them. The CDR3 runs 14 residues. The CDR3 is CASSAGSSSYEQYV. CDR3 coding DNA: TGTGCCAGCAGTGCCGGGTCGAGCTCCTACGAGCAGTACGTC.

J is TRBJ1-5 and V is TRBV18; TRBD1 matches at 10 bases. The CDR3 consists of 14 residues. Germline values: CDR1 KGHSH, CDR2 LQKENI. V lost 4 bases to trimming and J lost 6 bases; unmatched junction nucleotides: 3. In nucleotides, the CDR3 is TGTGCCAGCTCACTTGACAGGGGGCGTCAGCCCCAGCATTTT. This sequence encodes CASSLDRGRQPQHF.

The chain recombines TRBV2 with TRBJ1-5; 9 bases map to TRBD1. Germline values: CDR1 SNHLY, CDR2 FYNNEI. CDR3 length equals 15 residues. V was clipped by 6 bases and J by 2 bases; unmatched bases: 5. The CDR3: CASREDRGGNQPQHF. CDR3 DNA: TGTGCCAGCAGGGAGGACAGGGGCGGCAATCAGCCCCAGCATTTT.

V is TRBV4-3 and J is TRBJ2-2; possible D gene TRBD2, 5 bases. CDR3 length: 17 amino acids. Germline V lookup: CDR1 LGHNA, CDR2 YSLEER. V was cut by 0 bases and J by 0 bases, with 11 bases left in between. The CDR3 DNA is TGCGCCAGCAGCCAAGATCCAACCGGGACGAACACCGGGGAGCTGTTTTTT. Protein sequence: CASSQDPTGTNTGELFF.

CDR3 in amino acids: CASAVGGFNSPLHF. The DNA for the CDR3 is TGTGCCAGCGCCGTGGGGGGGTTTAATTCACCCCTCCACTTT. The chain joins TRBV6-1 to TRBJ1-6, with a possible D match to TRBD1 (5 bases). Germline CDR1 is MNHNS and CDR2 is SASEGT. Trimming left V 8 bases short and J 6 bases short, with 14 bases between. CDR3 size: 14 residues.

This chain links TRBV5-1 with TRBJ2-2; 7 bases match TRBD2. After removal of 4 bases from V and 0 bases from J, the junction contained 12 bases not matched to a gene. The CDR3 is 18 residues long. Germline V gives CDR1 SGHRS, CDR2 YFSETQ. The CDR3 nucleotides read TGCGCCAGCAGCGCGAGACTAGCCCTGCCCTCGAACACCGGGGAGCTGTTTTTT. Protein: CASSARLALPSNTGELFF.

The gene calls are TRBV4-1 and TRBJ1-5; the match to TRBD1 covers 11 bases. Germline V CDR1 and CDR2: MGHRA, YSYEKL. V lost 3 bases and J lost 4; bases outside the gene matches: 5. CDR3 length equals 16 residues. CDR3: CASSHRTGGTNQPQHF. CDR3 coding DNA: TGCGCCAGCAGCCACCGGACAGGGGGCACGAATCAGCCCCAGCATTTT.

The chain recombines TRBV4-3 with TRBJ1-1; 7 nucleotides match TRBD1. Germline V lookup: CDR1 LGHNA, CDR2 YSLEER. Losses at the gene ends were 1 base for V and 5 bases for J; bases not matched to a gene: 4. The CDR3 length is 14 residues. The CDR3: CASSQVRGLTEAFF. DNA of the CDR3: TGCGCCAGCAGCCAAGTGAGGGGGCTTACTGAAGCTTTCTTT.

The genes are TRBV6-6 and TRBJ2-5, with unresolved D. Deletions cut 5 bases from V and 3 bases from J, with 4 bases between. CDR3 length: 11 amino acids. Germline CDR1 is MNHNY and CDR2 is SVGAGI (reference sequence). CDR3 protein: CASSSEETQYF. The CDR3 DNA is TGTGCCAGCAGTAGCGAAGAGACCCAGTACTTC.

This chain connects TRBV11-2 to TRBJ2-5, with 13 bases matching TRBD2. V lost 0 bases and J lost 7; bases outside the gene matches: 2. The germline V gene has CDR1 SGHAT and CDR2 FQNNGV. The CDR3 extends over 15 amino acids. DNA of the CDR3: TGTGCCAGCAGCTTAGAACTAGCGGGGGGGGTGACCCAGTACTTC. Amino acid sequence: CASSLELAGGVTQYF.

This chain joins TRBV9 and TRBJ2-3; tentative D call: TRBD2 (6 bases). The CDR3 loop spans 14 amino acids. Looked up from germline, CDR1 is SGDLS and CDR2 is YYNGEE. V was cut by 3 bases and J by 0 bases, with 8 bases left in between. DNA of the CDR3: TGTGCCAGCAGCGCCGGGACTAGCACAGATACGCAGTATTTT. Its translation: CASSAGTSTDTQYF.

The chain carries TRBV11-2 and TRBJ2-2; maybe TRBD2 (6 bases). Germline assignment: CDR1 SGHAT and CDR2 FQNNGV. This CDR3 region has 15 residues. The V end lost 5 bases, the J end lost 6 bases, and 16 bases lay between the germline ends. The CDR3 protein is CASSRAGTGPGELFF. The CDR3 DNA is TGTGCCAGCAGCCGGGCGGGGACGGGACCCGGGGAGCTGTTTTTT.

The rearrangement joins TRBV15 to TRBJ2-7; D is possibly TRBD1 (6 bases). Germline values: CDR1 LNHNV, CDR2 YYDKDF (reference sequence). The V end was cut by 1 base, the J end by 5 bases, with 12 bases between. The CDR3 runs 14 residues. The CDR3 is CATSRGNRANEQYF. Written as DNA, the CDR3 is TGTGCCACCAGCAGAGGTAACAGGGCTAACGAGCAGTACTTC.

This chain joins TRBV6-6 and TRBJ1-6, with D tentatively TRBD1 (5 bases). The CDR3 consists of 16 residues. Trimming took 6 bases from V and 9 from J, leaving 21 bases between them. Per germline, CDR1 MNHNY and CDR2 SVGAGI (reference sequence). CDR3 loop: CASSDQGSITGSPLHF. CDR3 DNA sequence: TGTGCCAGCAGCGACCAGGGTTCAATTACAGGTTCACCCCTCCACTTT.

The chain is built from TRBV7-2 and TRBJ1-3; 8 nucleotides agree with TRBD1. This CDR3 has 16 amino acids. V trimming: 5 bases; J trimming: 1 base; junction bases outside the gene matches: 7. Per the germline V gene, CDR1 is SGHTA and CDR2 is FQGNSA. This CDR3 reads CASSRGQGFSGNTIYF. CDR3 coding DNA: TGTGCCAGCAGCAGAGGACAGGGCTTTTCTGGAAACACCATATATTTT.

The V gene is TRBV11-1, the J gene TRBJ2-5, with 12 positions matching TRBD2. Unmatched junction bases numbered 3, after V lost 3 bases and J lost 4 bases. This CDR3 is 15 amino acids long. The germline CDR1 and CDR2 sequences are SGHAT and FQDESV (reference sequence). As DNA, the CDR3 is TGTGCCAGCAGCTTCCTACTAGCGGGGGGAGAGACCCAGTACTTC. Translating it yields CASSFLLAGGETQYF.

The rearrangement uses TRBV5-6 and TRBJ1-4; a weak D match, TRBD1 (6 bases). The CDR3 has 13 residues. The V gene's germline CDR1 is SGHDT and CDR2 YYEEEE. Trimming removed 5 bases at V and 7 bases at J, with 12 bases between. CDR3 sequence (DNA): TGTGCCAGCAGTCCAGGGGCAGGTGAAAAACTGTTTTTT. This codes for CASSPGAGEKLFF. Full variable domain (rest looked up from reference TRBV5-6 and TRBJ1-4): DAGVTQSPTHLIKTRGQQVTLRCSPKSGHDTVSWYQQALGQGPQFIFQYYEEEERQRGNFPDRFSGHQFPNYSSELNVNALLLGDSALYLCASSPGAGEKLFFGSGTQLSVL.

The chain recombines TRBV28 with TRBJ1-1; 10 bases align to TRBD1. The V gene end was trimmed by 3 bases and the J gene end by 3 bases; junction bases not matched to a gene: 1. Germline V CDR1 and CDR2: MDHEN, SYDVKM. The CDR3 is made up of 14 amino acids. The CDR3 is CASSLTGGYTEAFF. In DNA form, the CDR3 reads TGTGCCAGCAGTTTGACAGGGGGCTACACTGAAGCTTTCTTT.

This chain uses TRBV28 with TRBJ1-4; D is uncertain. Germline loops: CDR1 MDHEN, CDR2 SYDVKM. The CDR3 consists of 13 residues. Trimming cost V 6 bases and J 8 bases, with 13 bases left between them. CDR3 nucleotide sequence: TGTGCCAGCAGGGCAGGAGGACCCGAAAAACTGTTTTTT. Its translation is CASRAGGPEKLFF.